What follows is one T cell receptor (beta chain) and its context. Its antigen is currently unknown. The data are from a study of shared clonotypes between healthy human individuals. General study results and limits: Only blood samples were collected, and tissue repertoires likely differ. Represented diversity (both genetic and exposure-history) was limited by the small number of donors.

Here immunoSEQ multiplex PCR was the method, and the copy in TCRdb shows in-frame clones only, minus some. This table holds 2,500,000 or so clones, around 90% found once. The V and J ends lost 1 base and 4 bases, in that order; junction bases with no gene match: 10. The germline V gene encodes CDR1 SGHTA and CDR2 FQGNSA. This CDR3 is 16 amino acids long. Source material: naive CD4+ T cells from PBMCs. The subset was: CD45RA+ positively selected. This chain connects TRBV7-2 to TRBJ2-7, with 7 nucleotides matching TRBD2. This TCR derives from a man between 18 and 35 years old in good health. Some clones in this sample may be carry-over from other donors' samples. For the CDR3, the DNA is TGTGCCAGCAGCTTAGACGTGACTAGCCTCTTTTACGAGCAGTACTTC. Its translation is CASSLDVTSLFYEQYF.